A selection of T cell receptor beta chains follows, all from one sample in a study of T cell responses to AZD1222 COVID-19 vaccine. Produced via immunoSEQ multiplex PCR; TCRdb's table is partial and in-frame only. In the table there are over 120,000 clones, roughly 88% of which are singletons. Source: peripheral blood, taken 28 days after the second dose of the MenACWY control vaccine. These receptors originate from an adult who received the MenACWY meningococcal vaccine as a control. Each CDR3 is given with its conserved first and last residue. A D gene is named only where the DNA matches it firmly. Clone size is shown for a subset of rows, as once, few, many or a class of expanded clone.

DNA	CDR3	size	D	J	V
TGCGCCAGCAGCCAAGTGGGGCCGGGGGACACTGAAGCTTTCTTT	CASSQVGPGDTEAFF	.	.	TRBJ1-1	TRBV4-3
TGTGCCAGCAGCGCCCGAACAGGGGGCGCGATGGTGAACACTGAAGCTTTCTTT	CASSARTGGAMVNTEAFF	.	TRBD1	TRBJ1-1	TRBV11-2
TGTGCCAGCAGCCCCTCGCGGGACAGGGTCACTGAAGCTTTCTTT	CASSPSRDRVTEAFF	.	.	TRBJ1-1	TRBV21-1
TGTGCCAGCAGGGGACTAGCGGGAGGTGGGGAGCTGTTTTTT	CASRGLAGGGELFF	.	TRBD2	TRBJ2-2	TRBV2
TGTGCCAGTAAACCGGGACAGGGAAGTTGGCCCCAGCATTTT	CASKPGQGSWPQHF	.	TRBD1	TRBJ1-5	TRBV19
TGTGCCAGCAGTTCAGATCAAGAGACCCAGTACTTC	CASSSDQETQYF	.	.	TRBJ2-5	TRBV12-3/TRBV12-4
TGTGCTAGTGGTTTGGTAGCGGGTTCTGGAAACACCATATATTTT	CASGLVAGSGNTIYF	.	.	TRBJ1-3	TRBV12-5
TGTGCCAGTCTGGTGGGAACTAACACCGGGGAGCTGTTTTTT	CASLVGTNTGELFF	.	.	TRBJ2-2	TRBV7-8
TGTGCCAGCAGCCCAGTGGCGGCAGCTACCTACGAGCAGTACTTC	CASSPVAAATYEQYF	.	.	TRBJ2-7	TRBV27
TGTGCCAGCAGCCCCGGGACAGGCAATTCACCCCTCCACTTT	CASSPGTGNSPLHF	.	TRBD1	TRBJ1-6	TRBV11-3
TGTGCCAGCAGCTTAGGGGTGGGGTACAATGAGCAGTTCTTC	CASSLGVGYNEQFF	.	.	TRBJ2-1	TRBV7-2
TGTGCCAGCACCGAGAGGGGAAGCGGGGGCACTGAAGCTTTCTTT	CASTERGSGGTEAFF	.	.	TRBJ1-1	TRBV28
TGTGCCAGCAGTTCAGGGTATTCAGATGGCTACACCTTC	CASSSGYSDGYTF	.	.	TRBJ1-2	TRBV11-2
TGTGCCAGCAGCTGGGGGCCGGGACAGGGTGAGCAGTTCTTC	CASSWGPGQGEQFF	.	TRBD1	TRBJ2-1	TRBV5-6
TGTGCCAGCAGCCTTAGTGGGTACCTCGGCGAAAAACTGTTTTTT	CASSLSGYLGEKLFF	.	.	TRBJ1-4	TRBV9
TGTGCCAGCAGTTACGATACCTGGACGGGGCTCCAAGAGACCCAGTACTTC	CASSYDTWTGLQETQYF	.	.	TRBJ2-5	TRBV6-2/TRBV6-3
TGTGCCAGCAGCCATGCGGCGAGCATGAACACTGAAGCTTTCTTT	CASSHAASMNTEAFF	.	.	TRBJ1-1	TRBV3-1/TRBV3-2
TGTGCCACCAGTGATCGGGGAGCTGGCTACACCTTC	CATSDRGAGYTF	once	.	TRBJ1-2	TRBV24-1
TGTGCCAGCAGCGTTTCCAGCGGGGCGAACTCCTACGAGCAGTACTTC	CASSVSSGANSYEQYF	.	TRBD2	TRBJ2-7	TRBV9
TGTGCCACCAGTGAGCGGCGGGGTCTTGGAGATACGCAGTATTTT	CATSERRGLGDTQYF	.	.	TRBJ2-3	TRBV24-1
TGTGCCAGCAGTCCTTATCATTACACTGAAGCTTTCTTT	CASSPYHYTEAFF	.	.	TRBJ1-1	TRBV12-3/TRBV12-4
TGTGCCAGCAGTTCCAGGGAAGCGGACACTGAAGCTTTCTTT	CASSSREADTEAFF	.	.	TRBJ1-1	TRBV6-5
TGTGCCAGTAGTATCCCTGGACATCGGAACACTGAAGCTTTCTTT	CASSIPGHRNTEAFF	.	.	TRBJ1-1	TRBV19
TGTGCCATCAGTGAGTCGGTAGAGACCCAGTACTTC	CAISESVETQYF	.	.	TRBJ2-5	TRBV10-3